This T cell receptor (beta chain) was recovered during a study of radiation and T cells in renal cell carcinoma. Study-level points and caveats: From baseline, blood top tumor clonotypes peaked at 2 weeks post-radiation.

TCRdb's copy holds only in-frame clones and misses some; the assay was immunoSEQ multiplex PCR. The data show around 100,000 clones, more than 65% seen once. For this clone: Its antigen is not identified.

As for time point: blood 4 weeks post-SBRT, at nephrectomy. Treatment denoted: 15 Gy SBRT to primary tumor, nephrectomy 4 weeks later. Serial blood draws occurred at baseline and 2 and 4 weeks post-SBRT. Germline CDR1 is SGHRS and CDR2 is YFSETQ. V trimming: 5 bases; J trimming: 3 bases; junction bases outside the gene matches: 4. This CDR3 region has 13 residues. The rearrangement joins TRBV5-1 to TRBJ2-5; 7 bases line up with TRBD1. The receptor was isolated from a man in his 60s with renal cell carcinoma. The sample was blood, taken from a patient whose treatment included radiotherapy and nephrectomy. For the CDR3, the DNA is TGCGCCAGCAGGGTACAGGGGAAAGAGACCCAGTACTTC. Its translation: CASRVQGKETQYF.